One and the same sample provided the 27 T cell receptor beta chains below, sequenced in a study of T cells in Graves' hyperthyroidism and ophthalmopathy. What was amplified from RNA transcripts were TCR beta CDR3 regions. When the TCR CDR3 underwent first-round RT-PCR, the HTBI primer set was used. Each CDR3 protein is one row after TCRdb ran MiXCR on the multiplex PCR reads. The sample consists of about 350,000 distinct CDR3 sequences, roughly 13% of them appearing once. Sequenced input: blood. The receptors shown here come from a young woman with Graves' hyperthyroidism.

This clonotype was recorded a few times. The genes are TRBV5-1 and TRBJ2-1; D ambiguous. From germline, CDR1 is SGHRS and CDR2 YFSETQ. Between the trimmed V and J ends, which lost 1 base and 9 bases, there was a span of 14 bases. This CDR3 is built from 14 residues. The CDR3 is CASSLSPVRREQFF. The CDR3, as DNA: TGCGCCAGCAGCTTGAGCCCCGTTAGGCGTGAGCAGTTCTTC.

This rearrangement joins TRBV5-5 to TRBJ2-3; a weak D match, TRBD2 (5 bases). V lost 0 bases and J lost 5, with 10 bases in between. The CDR3 spans 14 residues. Germline values: CDR1 SGHKS, CDR2 YYEKEE (reference sequence). The CDR3 DNA reads TGTGCCAGCAGCTTGGGACTATATGAAGATACGCAGTATTTT. Protein: CASSLGLYEDTQYF.

This clonotype has ten or more counts. V is TRBV12-3 or TRBV12-4 and J is TRBJ2-1; the D is unclear. The CDR3 length is 19 residues. The V end lost 7 bases, the J end lost 0 bases, and 25 bases lay between the germline ends. The CDR3 protein is CASTPFPESRFSSYNEQFF. In DNA form, the CDR3 reads TGTGCCAGCACCCCTTTTCCGGAAAGCAGGTTTAGCTCCTACAATGAGCAGTTCTTC.

Ten or more counts support this clonotype. The chain carries TRBV12-3 or TRBV12-4 and TRBJ1-1; D gene ambiguous. This CDR3 spans 14 amino acids. V was shortened by 5 bases and J by 0 bases, with 10 bases between the two germline ends. The CDR3 region has the DNA TGTGCCAGCAGTGGATTGCCCATGAACACTGAAGCTTTCTTT. Translating gives CASSGLPMNTEAFF.

The CDR3 loop reads CAWRLGTGERQPQHF. CDR3 in DNA: TGTGCCTGGAGACTTGGGACAGGGGAAAGACAGCCCCAGCATTTT. The rearrangement joins TRBV30 to TRBJ1-5; TRBD1 aligns across 10 bases. The V gene's germline CDR1 is GTSNPN and CDR2 SVGIG (reference sequence). V was pared by 3 bases and J by 7 bases, with 9 bases of the junction left unmatched. The CDR3 length is 15 residues.

This clonotype was seen only a few times. V and J are TRBV29-1 and TRBJ2-3; D is possibly TRBD2 (5 bases). Germline V gives CDR1 SQVTM, CDR2 ANQGSEA. V dropped 4 bases and J dropped 1 base, with 12 bases sitting between them. This CDR3 region has 14 residues. CDR3 protein: CSVVRVGGTDTQYF. The CDR3 DNA reads TGCAGCGTTGTGCGGGTAGGCGGCACAGATACGCAGTATTTT.

This clonotype was observed at least ten times. This chain links TRBV6-1 with TRBJ1-1; 10 nucleotides line up with TRBD1. Germline lookup yields CDR1 MNHNS and CDR2 SASEGT. V dropped 5 bases and J dropped 5; count of bases not matched to a gene: 8. The CDR3 is 15 amino acids. The CDR3 DNA reads as TGTGCCAGCAGTTACCGGGGGACAGGGGTGACTGAAGCTTTCTTT. As protein: CASSYRGTGVTEAFF.

A few counts support this clonotype. Written as DNA, the CDR3 is TGTGCCAGCAGTTACTCGAGAGGGTCCTACACCGGGGAGCTGTTTTTT. Its translation: CASSYSRGSYTGELFF. The J gene is TRBJ2-2, the V gene TRBV6-5, with D possibly being TRBD2 (5 bases). The CDR3 sequence is 16 residues long. Trimming took off 0 bases at V and 3 bases at J, with 11 bases between the two ends. The germline gives CDR1 MNHEY, CDR2 SVGAGI.

The table lists this clonotype with many counts. The J gene is TRBJ2-1, the V gene TRBV7-8; 9 positions agree with TRBD2. With 5 bases clipped from V and 6 bases from J, the junction kept 14 bases outside the gene matches. Looked up from germline, CDR1 is SGHVS and CDR2 is FQNEAQ. This CDR3 is 17 amino acids long. As DNA, the CDR3 is TGTGCCAGCAGCCCCCGGAGGGTAGCGGGAGTACCCAATGAGCAGTTCTTC. Protein sequence: CASSPRRVAGVPNEQFF.

The genes are TRBV7-9 and TRBJ1-4; D call uncertain. The CDR3 totals 13 residues. Germline-derived CDR1 and CDR2 are SEHNR and FQNEAQ (reference sequence). With 5 bases removed from V and 8 bases from J, the gap between germline ends came to 12 bases. The CDR3: CASSPSPREKLFF. The CDR3 DNA follows: TGTGCCAGCAGCCCCTCCCCCAGGGAAAAACTGTTTTTT.

A single count supports this clonotype. V usage is TRBV28 and J usage is TRBJ2-1; 7 bases map to TRBD1. V dropped 6 bases and J dropped 5; count of bases not matched to a gene: 4. Germline V lookup: CDR1 MDHEN, CDR2 SYDVKM. There are 13 residues in the CDR3. CDR3 DNA: TGTGCCAGCAGCAGACAGGGCCACAATGAGCAGTTCTTC. Translated, it gives CASSRQGHNEQFF. Drawing the rest from reference TRBV28 and TRBJ2-1, the complete variable domain is DVKVTQSSRYLVKRTGEKVFLECVQDMDHENMFWYRQDPGLGLRLIYFSYDVKMKEKGDIPEGYSVSREKKERFSLILESASTNQTSMYLCASSRQGHNEQFFGPGTRLTVL.

Many counts were recorded for this clonotype. J is TRBJ1-2 and V is TRBV6-1; 8 bases are shared with TRBD1. The CDR3 covers 13 residues. Germline CDR1 MNHNS, CDR2 SASEGT. V dropped 3 bases and J dropped 8; count of bases not matched to a gene: 5. The CDR3 spells CASSDGQGTGYTF. In nucleotides, the CDR3 is TGTGCCAGCAGTGACGGACAGGGAACCGGCTACACCTTC.

The chain has TRBV15 and TRBJ1-1, with TRBD1 identical over 7 bases. V was clipped by 0 bases and J by 3 bases; unmatched bases: 4. The CDR3 covers 15 residues. Looked up from germline, CDR1 is LNHNV and CDR2 is YYDKDF (reference sequence). The CDR3 protein is CATSRDRGQYTEAFF. The CDR3 DNA follows: TGTGCCACCAGCAGAGATCGGGGACAGTACACTGAAGCTTTCTTT. Full variable domain (missing parts from reference TRBV15 and TRBJ1-1): DAMVIQNPRYQVTQFGKPVTLSCSQTLNHNVMYWYQQKSSQAPKLLFHYYDKDFNNEADTPDNFQSRRPNTSFCFLDIRSPGLGDTAMYLCATSRDRGQYTEAFFGQGTRLTVV.

This clonotype was counted ten times or more. The chain combines TRBV2 with TRBJ2-4, with unresolved D. This CDR3 has 14 residues. V was pared by 3 bases and J by 6 bases, with 12 bases between. CDR1 SNHLY and CDR2 FYNNEI come from the germline V gene. Written as DNA, the CDR3 is TGTGCCAGCAGTGACGGGTTGTGGGGAAACATTCAGTACTTC. This translates into CASSDGLWGNIQYF.

For this clonotype: Here the CDR3 omits its conserved ending phenylalanine or tryptophan, so a read error is the likely source. V is TRBV7-2 and J is TRBJ2-1; 8 bases fit TRBD2. CDR1 is SGHTA and CDR2 is FQGNSA in the germline V gene. There are 22 residues in the CDR3. V dropped 6 bases and J dropped 0; count of bases not matched to a gene: 25. The DNA of the CDR3 is TGTGCCAGCAGTCCGAAGGTCTCACCTCGGGGGGGAGGCCCAAGCTCCTACAATGAGCAGTTCGTC. Its protein is CASSPKVSPRGGGPSSYNEQFV.

This clonotype came up many times. This chain joins TRBV27 and TRBJ1-2, with 9 bases that match TRBD1. Trimming cost V 4 bases and J 6 bases; bases outside gene matches: 15. The germline CDR1 and CDR2 sequences are MNHEY and SMNVEV (reference sequence). The CDR3 runs to 17 residues. CDR3 residues: CASSSLRTGEFGNGYTF. The DNA of the CDR3 is TGTGCCAGCAGTTCCTTAAGGACAGGGGAGTTCGGAAATGGCTACACCTTC.

V gene TRBV15 combines with J gene TRBJ1-5, with D possibly matching TRBD1 (6 bases). The CDR3 totals 14 residues. Trimming stripped 0 bases from V and 6 bases from J, with 9 bases between. The germline V gene encodes CDR1 LNHNV and CDR2 YYDKDF (reference sequence). The CDR3 is CATSRDGGRQPQHF. Here the CDR3 DNA reads TGTGCCACCAGCAGAGATGGGGGGCGTCAGCCCCAGCATTTT. Looking up the rest from reference TRBV15 and TRBJ1-5 gives the full variable domain: DAMVIQNPRYQVTQFGKPVTLSCSQTLNHNVMYWYQQKSSQAPKLLFHYYDKDFNNEADTPDNFQSRRPNTSFCFLDIRSPGLGDTAMYLCATSRDGGRQPQHFGDGTRLSIL.

This clonotype was picked up a small number of times. This sequence joins TRBV28 and TRBJ1-2, with D uncertain. V was trimmed by 2 bases and J by 5 bases, leaving 15 bases between them. CDR3 size: 15 residues. The germline CDR1 and CDR2 sequences are MDHEN and SYDVKM. The CDR3 loop is CASSLPGWVEYGYTF. CDR3 nucleotide sequence: TGTGCCAGCAGTTTACCTGGGTGGGTTGAGTATGGCTACACCTTC.

This clonotype has a count of ten or more. The V gene is TRBV20-1, the J gene TRBJ2-1; D gene unclear. The germline V gene encodes CDR1 DFQATT and CDR2 SNEGSKA (reference sequence). This CDR3 has 14 residues. V was cut by 3 bases and J by 7 bases, with 16 bases left in between. The CDR3 DNA sequence: TGCAGTGCTAGCCCATTTGTCGGTGGGAATGAGCAGTTCTTC. This gives the protein CSASPFVGGNEQFF.

J is TRBJ2-7 and V is TRBV28, with D perhaps matching TRBD2 (7 bases). The length of the CDR3 is 14 residues. Looked up from germline, CDR1 is MDHEN and CDR2 is SYDVKM. V was clipped by 6 bases and J by 6 bases, with 18 bases between them. CDR3 in DNA: TGTGCCAGCAGGGGGGCCCGGGAGGTTCGCGAGCAGTACTTC. Its protein product is CASRGAREVREQYF.

This clonotype was observed a few times. The chain recombines TRBV6-1 with TRBJ1-1, with 7 positions matching TRBD1. The CDR3 extends over 14 amino acids. The V gene end was trimmed by 5 bases and the J gene end by 4 bases; junction bases not matched to a gene: 7. Germline V gives CDR1 MNHNS, CDR2 SASEGT. The CDR3 sequence: CASSLGQAATEAFF. The CDR3 region has the DNA TGTGCCAGCAGTTTAGGACAGGCAGCCACTGAAGCTTTCTTT.

This clonotype was seen more than once but under ten times. The gene calls are TRBV20-1 and TRBJ2-1, with TRBD2 as a possible D gene (6 bases). The germline V gene encodes CDR1 DFQATT and CDR2 SNEGSKA (reference sequence). There are 18 residues in the CDR3. Trimming stripped 1 base from V and 2 bases from J, with 21 bases between. The CDR3 loop is CSARARGGGRHTYNEQFF. CDR3 sequence (DNA): TGCAGTGCTAGAGCCCGGGGAGGTGGGAGGCATACCTACAATGAGCAGTTCTTC.

This clonotype was found a few times. This chain connects TRBV7-9 to TRBJ2-5; D may correspond to TRBD1 or TRBD2 (5 bases each). Germline lookup yields CDR1 SEHNR and CDR2 FQNEAQ (reference sequence). Trimming cost V 5 bases and J 3 bases, with 22 bases left between them. There are 17 residues in the CDR3. CDR3 in amino acids: CASSPITLGERKETQYF. For the CDR3, the DNA is TGTGCCAGCAGCCCCATAACATTAGGGGAGAGAAAAGAGACCCAGTACTTC.

This clonotype came up many times. This CDR3 reads CASSSQAGPYEQYF. DNA of the CDR3: TGTGCCAGCAGCTCACAAGCGGGACCCTACGAGCAGTACTTC. The chain links TRBV11-2 to TRBJ2-7; 7 bases line up with TRBD2. The CDR3 totals 14 residues. Germline loops: CDR1 SGHAT, CDR2 FQNNGV. The ends lost 4 bases at V and 2 bases at J; junction bases unmatched: 5.

This clonotype was detected many times. The V and J genes are TRBV28 and TRBJ1-5; D gene uncertain. V lost 6 bases and J 7 bases, leaving 16 bases between the germline ends. Germline CDR1 MDHEN, CDR2 SYDVKM. The CDR3 is 14 amino acids. CDR3 DNA: TGTGCCAGCAGCTCCCTCAATATACGGCAGCCCCAGCATTTT. Amino acid sequence: CASSSLNIRQPQHF.

Ten or more counts support this clonotype. J is TRBJ1-2 and V is TRBV30; 7 positions agree with TRBD1. The CDR3 covers 15 residues. The germline CDR1 and CDR2 sequences are GTSNPN and SVGIG (reference sequence). Unmatched junction bases numbered 6, after V lost 0 bases and J lost 2 bases. CDR3 nucleotide sequence: TGTGCCTGGAGTGTACAAGGGGGCTCCAACTATGGCTACACCTTC. It is translated as CAWSVQGGSNYGYTF.

This clonotype came up many times. The rearrangement joins TRBV2 to TRBJ1-5, with 8 bases matching TRBD1. Trimming at V came to 4 bases and at J to 2 bases, leaving 1 base not matched to a gene. The CDR3 is 14 amino acids. In germline, CDR1 is SNHLY, CDR2 FYNNEI. This CDR3 reads CASSATGGNQPQHF. DNA of the CDR3: TGTGCCAGCAGTGCGACAGGGGGCAATCAGCCCCAGCATTTT.